The rows below give T cell receptor beta chains drawn from one sample of a study of CD8+ T cells in alopecia areata. This table comes from immunoSEQ multiplex PCR, and its TCRdb copy is limited to in-frame clones, with some not included. The data hold some 120,000 clones, with 58% observed a single time. Sample: CD4+ T cells sorted from blood, taken at week 0. All receptors derive from a human donor with alopecia areata. The CDR3 runs from the conserved cysteine through the conserved F or W. The order of the fields is J gene, D gene, clone size, V gene, CDR3 DNA, CDR3 protein. A D gene is named only where the DNA matches it firmly. Where a row states a size, it is once, few, many or the class of an expanded clone; other rows omit it.

TRBJ2-1	TRBD2	.	TRBV30	TGTGCCTGGAGTGTACCGGTCCTTTTACGGGAGGCGTACAATGAGCAGTTCTTC	CAWSVPVLLREAYNEQFF
TRBJ1-4	TRBD1	.	TRBV6-5	TGTGCCAGCAGCCCTGACAGGGGTGAAAAACTGTTTTTT	CASSPDRGEKLFF
TRBJ2-3	TRBD1	once	TRBV7-9	TGTGCCAGCAGCTCGGACAGGGTAGGAGATACGCAGTATTTT	CASSSDRVGDTQYF
TRBJ2-7	.	.	TRBV5-1	TGCGCCAGCAGCTACGTACCAACGGCGGAAGGGTACGAGCAGTACTTC	CASSYVPTAEGYEQYF
TRBJ2-7	.	.	TRBV7-9	TGTGCCAGCAGCCTTGATCTCAACGAGCAGTACTTC	CASSLDLNEQYF
TRBJ2-4	.	few	TRBV1	TGCACCAGCTCTAGCAAGGCCAAAAACATTCAGTACTTC	CTSSSKAKNIQYF
TRBJ1-1	TRBD1	.	TRBV6-6	TGTGCCAGCAGTTGGACAGGGAACACTGAAGCTTTCTTT	CASSWTGNTEAFF
TRBJ2-5	.	.	TRBV7-3	TGTGCCAGCAGCGATGGGGGGCAGGAGACCCAGTACTTC	CASSDGGQETQYF
TRBJ2-1	TRBD2	once	TRBV27	TGTGCCAGCAGGTCTGCCGTCGGGGGGTATGAGCAGTTCTTC	CASRSAVGGYEQFF
TRBJ2-5	TRBD2	few	TRBV29-1	TGCAGCGTTGAAGGTAGCGGGCAAGAGACCCAGTACTTC	CSVEGSGQETQYF
TRBJ2-2	TRBD2	.	TRBV2	TGTGCCAGCACTGAACTAGCGGCGAACACCGGGGAGCTGTTTTTT	CASTELAANTGELFF
TRBJ2-7	TRBD2	.	TRBV7-2	TGTGCCAGCAGCACGGGACCGGGACTAGCGGTCTACGAGCAGTACTTC	CASSTGPGLAVYEQYF
TRBJ2-5	.	.	TRBV28	TGTGCCAGCAGTTTGAGGCTTCAAGAGACCCAGTACTTC	CASSLRLQETQYF
TRBJ2-3	.	few	TRBV5-1	TGCGCCAGCAGCGGGCCCGGACACTCCGAGGCAGATACGCAGTATTTT	CASSGPGHSEADTQYF
TRBJ2-3	TRBD2	.	TRBV5-1	TGCGCCAGCAGCTTTGATCGAGCCGGGACTAGCCTTACAGATACGCAGTATTTT	CASSFDRAGTSLTDTQYF
TRBJ1-2	.	.	TRBV18	TGTGCCAGCTCACCGAACCGGGAGCCATATGGCTACACCTTC	CASSPNREPYGYTF
TRBJ2-7	.	few	TRBV25-1	TGTGCCAGCAGTGAAGGCCGGGGGCCCTACGAGCAGTACTTC	CASSEGRGPYEQYF
TRBJ2-5	.	.	TRBV15	TGTGCCACCAGCAGAAGTGCAGGAGAGACCCAGTACTTC	CATSRSAGETQYF
TRBJ2-1	TRBD2	few	TRBV29-1	TGCAGCGGCGGCGGGGGGGGCAACAATGAGCAGTTCTTC	CSGGGGGNNEQFF
TRBJ1-2	.	once	TRBV7-9	TGTGCCAGCAGCTTAAGTCGCAGCCCTAACTATGGCTACACCTTC	CASSLSRSPNYGYTF
TRBJ2-5	.	few	TRBV4-1	TGCGCCAGCAGCCAAGATACTATGGAGGAGACCCAGTACTTC	CASSQDTMEETQYF
TRBJ1-4	TRBD1	.	TRBV29-1	TGCAGCGTTCTCACCGGGACAGCTAATGAAAAACTGTTTTTT	CSVLTGTANEKLFF
TRBJ2-7	.	few	TRBV7-7	TGTGCCAGCAGCCGAGATAGTGGCTACGAGCAGTACTTC	CASSRDSGYEQYF
TRBJ1-5	.	few	TRBV2	TGTGCCAGCAGTCCCCCGGGGGGACTGAGCAATCAGCCCCAGCATTTT	CASSPPGGLSNQPQHF
TRBJ2-7	.	.	TRBV27	TGTGCCAGCATAGGGCAGGGCTACGAGCAGTACTTC	CASIGQGYEQYF
TRBJ2-3	.	.	TRBV5-4	TGTGCCAGCAGCTTTGCGGGATCGAGGCCAGATACGCAGTATTTT	CASSFAGSRPDTQYF
TRBJ1-1	.	.	TRBV29-1	TGCAGCGTAAAGGGGGGTTACACTGAAGCTTTCTTT	CSVKGGYTEAFF
TRBJ1-4	.	.	TRBV15	TGTGCCACCAGCACCCCAGGGGAGGTAGAGCTAAATGAAAAACTGTTTTTT	CATSTPGEVELNEKLFF
TRBJ2-2	.	few	TRBV5-1	TGCGCCAGCAGCCTGGAAGGGGGACGGGGCACCGGGGAGCTGTTTTTT	CASSLEGGRGTGELFF
TRBJ1-6	.	.	TRBV2	TGTGCCAGCAGTGAAGCAGGGATTGGCAATAATTCACCCCTCCACTTT	CASSEAGIGNNSPLHF
TRBJ2-1	TRBD1	few	TRBV6-4	TGTGCCAGCAGTGACCGGGACAGGGGTATAGATGAGCAGTTCTTC	CASSDRDRGIDEQFF
TRBJ2-6	.	few	TRBV19	TGTGCCAGTAGTAGATCATCCAGGTCCTCTGGGGCCAACGTCCTGACTTTC	CASSRSSRSSGANVLTF
TRBJ1-2	.	.	TRBV5-4	TGTGCCAGCAGGGTTCTAGGGGGAGTCTATGGCTACACCTTC	CASRVLGGVYGYTF
TRBJ2-7	TRBD1	.	TRBV6-5	TGTGCCAGCAGTTACGAGGCTGGACAGGGACTGTACGAGCAGTACTTC	CASSYEAGQGLYEQYF
TRBJ1-1	TRBD1	.	TRBV29-1	TGCAGCGCCTGGGACAGTTGGAACACTGAAGCTTTCTTT	CSAWDSWNTEAFF
TRBJ1-1	TRBD1	.	TRBV6-6	TGTGCCAGCAGTCAGCAAGGACAGGGGGTGGCTTTCTTT	CASSQQGQGVAFF
TRBJ1-1	.	.	TRBV30	TGTGCCTGCCAGAGGACAGTGAACACTGAAGCTTTCTTT	CACQRTVNTEAFF
TRBJ2-5	TRBD2	.	TRBV19	TGTGCCAGTAAAAGGACGGGACTAGCGGAAAAAGAGACCCAGTACTTC	CASKRTGLAEKETQYF
TRBJ2-3	.	.	TRBV15	TGTGCCACCAGCAGAGTAGGCTCCTTAACAGATACGCAGTATTTT	CATSRVGSLTDTQYF
TRBJ2-5	.	.	TRBV5-4	TGTGCCAGCAGCTGGGGGCGGGGAACGCCAGAGACCCAGTACTTC	CASSWGRGTPETQYF
TRBJ1-5	TRBD1	few	TRBV10-3	TGTGCCATCAGCGAACAGGGGGCCAATCAGCCCCAGCATTTT	CAISEQGANQPQHF
TRBJ1-6	.	.	TRBV4-1	TGCGCCAGCAGCCGGAACGTCCTTGAGGGGTCACCCCTCCACTTT	CASSRNVLEGSPLHF
TRBJ1-5	TRBD1	medium-sized	TRBV7-9	TGTGCCAGCAGCCCCATGGCGGGACAGGGGAGCAATCAGCCCCAGCATTTT	CASSPMAGQGSNQPQHF
TRBJ2-7	TRBD1	once	TRBV5-1	TGCGCCAGCAGCCCGACGGGACAGGGGGCCTTCGAGCAGTACTTC	CASSPTGQGAFEQYF
TRBJ1-2	TRBD1	.	TRBV29-1	TGCAGCGTTGGCGACAGGGCGGCTGGCTATGGCTACACCTTC	CSVGDRAAGYGYTF
TRBJ2-3	.	.	TRBV5-1	TGCGCCAGCAGCTTGGGGCGGAGCACAGATACGCAGTATTTT	CASSLGRSTDTQYF